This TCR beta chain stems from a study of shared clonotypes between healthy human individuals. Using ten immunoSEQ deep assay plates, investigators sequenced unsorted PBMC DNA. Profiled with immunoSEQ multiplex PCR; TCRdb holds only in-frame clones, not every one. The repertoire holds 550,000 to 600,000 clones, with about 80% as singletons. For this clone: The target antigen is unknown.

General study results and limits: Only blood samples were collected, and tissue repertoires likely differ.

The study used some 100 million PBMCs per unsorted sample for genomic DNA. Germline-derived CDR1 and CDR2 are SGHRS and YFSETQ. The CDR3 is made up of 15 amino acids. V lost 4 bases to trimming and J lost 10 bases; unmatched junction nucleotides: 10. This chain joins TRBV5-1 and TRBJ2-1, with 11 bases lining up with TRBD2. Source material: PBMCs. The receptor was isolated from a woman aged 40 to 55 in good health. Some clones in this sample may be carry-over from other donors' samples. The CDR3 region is CASSVGLAEPLEQFF. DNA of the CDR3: TGCGCCAGCAGCGTGGGACTAGCGGAGCCGTTGGAGCAGTTCTTC.